Listed here are 24 T cell receptor beta chains from one sample, sequenced in a study of identical twins. In TCRdb, the 5' RACE reads were re-called with MiXCR into one record per CDR3 protein. In the table there are 650,000 to 800,000 distinct CDR3 sequences, 8.6% of which are singletons. This sample was shared with a second study, whose subject was yellow fever vaccine responses in identical twins.

The sample comprised PBMCs. The receptors derive from a woman under 30 in good health.

This clonotype was counted ten times or more. The V and J genes are TRBV15 and TRBJ2-1; the D is unclear. CDR1 and CDR2 from the germline V gene are LNHNV and YYDKDF (reference sequence). V was shortened by 0 bases and J by 5 bases, with 5 bases between the two germline ends. The CDR3 has 13 amino acids. CDR3 residues: CATSREANNEQFF. CDR3 in DNA: TGTGCCACCAGCAGAGAGGCAAACAATGAGCAGTTCTTC.

This clonotype was seen only a few times. The genes are TRBV5-1 and TRBJ2-3, with TRBD2 matching over 7 bases. This CDR3 has 18 amino acids. Germline lookup yields CDR1 SGHRS and CDR2 YFSETQ. V lost 0 bases and J lost 4; bases outside the gene matches: 14. DNA for the CDR3: TGCGCCAGCAGCTTGGTGATGGCTAGCGGATTATCTCCAGATACGCAGTATTTT. Its translation: CASSLVMASGLSPDTQYF.

This clonotype has just a few counts. The genes are TRBV29-1 and TRBJ2-2, with no clear D. The CDR3 has 13 amino acids. Trimming removed 6 bases from V and 1 base from J, with 9 bases in between. Germline V gene data show CDR1 as SQVTM and CDR2 as ANQGSEA. The CDR3 protein is CSVVDKNTGELFF. The CDR3 nucleotides read TGCAGCGTAGTAGACAAGAACACCGGGGAGCTGTTTTTT.

This clonotype was observed a handful of times. The chain is built from TRBV6-1 and TRBJ2-1; TRBD1 or TRBD2 may be the D gene (5 bases each). CDR3 length: 13 amino acids. Trimming stripped 5 bases from V and 7 bases from J, with 12 bases between. Germline values: CDR1 MNHNS, CDR2 SASEGT. Here the CDR3 DNA reads TGTGCCAGCAGTACCGGGGCCTTGAATGAGCAGTTCTTC. It yields the protein CASSTGALNEQFF.

The chain carries TRBV20-1 and TRBJ1-6; D gene uncertain. Trimming took off 2 bases at V and 5 bases at J, with 10 bases between the two ends. Germline V gene sequence: CDR1 DFQATT, CDR2 SNEGSKA (reference sequence). The CDR3 consists of 14 residues. The CDR3, as DNA: TGCAGTGCTAGAACAGCCCCAAATAATTCACCCCTCCACTTT. As protein: CSARTAPNNSPLHF.

The chain recombines TRBV4-2 with TRBJ2-1; the match to TRBD2 covers 9 bases. Germline V gives CDR1 LGHNA, CDR2 YNFKEQ. V was pared by 0 bases and J by 12 bases, with 12 bases of the junction left unmatched. CDR3 length: 16 residues. CDR3 residues: CASSQDSASGEVRQFF. The DNA for the CDR3 is TGTGCCAGCAGCCAAGATTCGGCTAGCGGGGAAGTACGGCAGTTCTTC.

The chain is built from TRBV7-9 and TRBJ2-3; weak D call: TRBD1 (6 bases). V gave up 5 bases and J gave up 8 bases, with 14 bases separating them. The CDR3 has 13 residues. CDR1 SEHNR and CDR2 FQNEAQ come from the germline V gene (reference sequence). The CDR3 bases are TGTGCCAGCAGCCCCGGGACAACCGGTACGCAGTATTTT. Translated: CASSPGTTGTQYF.

This clonotype has at least ten counts. This rearrangement joins TRBV7-2 to TRBJ2-3; 9 nucleotides align to TRBD1. Per germline, CDR1 SGHTA and CDR2 FQGNSA. CDR3 length: 15 residues. Trimming removed 6 bases from V and 6 bases from J; junction bases left unmatched: 10. CDR3 loop: CASRPGTGRSDTQYF. Written as DNA, the CDR3 is TGTGCCAGCAGACCCGGGACAGGGAGAAGCGATACGCAGTATTTT.

This chain joins TRBV28 and TRBJ2-7; TRBD1 matches at 10 bases. The CDR3 contains 20 residues. Germline V gene sequence: CDR1 MDHEN, CDR2 SYDVKM. V was clipped by 5 bases and J by 0 bases; unmatched bases: 19. For the CDR3, the DNA is TGTGCCAGCAGTCGACCCGCCGGGACAGGGGTCTTCAGAAGCTCCTACGAGCAGTACTTC. The encoded protein is CASSRPAGTGVFRSSYEQYF.

This clonotype was counted many times. The rearrangement links TRBV5-6 to TRBJ2-5, with 7 bases aligning to TRBD2. Germline V gene sequence: CDR1 SGHDT, CDR2 YYEEEE. J lost 2 bases, V lost 5 bases, and 3 bases had no gene match. The CDR3 spans 13 residues. The CDR3 loop reads CASRQRGQETQYF. The CDR3 DNA reads TGTGCCAGCAGACAGCGGGGACAAGAGACCCAGTACTTC.

The chain's CDR3 is CASSLPQGGAYEQYF. In DNA, the CDR3 is TGTGCCAGCAGTTTGCCACAGGGGGGGGCCTACGAGCAGTACTTC. The V gene is TRBV12-3 or TRBV12-4, the J gene TRBJ2-7, with D possibly being TRBD1 (8 bases). V lost 3 bases and J lost 2, with 14 bases in between. The CDR3 totals 15 residues.

This clonotype was seen more than once but under ten times. The rearrangement joins TRBV7-9 to TRBJ2-7, with 9 bases matching TRBD1. Germline CDR1 SEHNR, CDR2 FQNEAQ (reference sequence). The CDR3 extends over 15 amino acids. With 0 bases clipped from V and 2 bases from J, the junction kept 2 bases outside the gene matches. This chain's CDR3 is CASSLATGGTYEQYF. The DNA of the CDR3 is TGTGCCAGCAGCTTAGCGACAGGGGGTACCTACGAGCAGTACTTC. Looking up the rest from reference TRBV7-9 and TRBJ2-7 gives the full variable domain: DTGVSQNPRHKITKRGQNVTFRCDPISEHNRLYWYRQTLGQGPEFLTYFQNEAQLEKSRLLSDRFSAERPKGSFSTLEIQRTEQGDSAMYLCASSLATGGTYEQYFGPGTRLTVT.

This clonotype was counted only a few times. The V gene is TRBV6-1, the J gene TRBJ2-2; 8 bases map to TRBD1. Germline V gives CDR1 MNHNS, CDR2 SASEGT. V lost 9 bases to trimming and J lost 4 bases; unmatched junction nucleotides: 13. The CDR3 spans 16 residues. Here the CDR3 reads CASIGLGQGTTGELFF. The CDR3 bases are TGTGCCAGTATAGGCCTCGGACAGGGAACCACCGGGGAGCTGTTTTTT.

This clonotype has just a few counts. This chain uses TRBV7-2 with TRBJ2-7; D may be TRBD1 or TRBD2 (6 bases each). The CDR3 consists of 17 residues. V lost 2 bases to trimming and J lost 0 bases, with 17 bases between them. Germline loops: CDR1 SGHTA, CDR2 FQGNSA. The chain's CDR3 is CASSLRGVGGFSYEQYF. The CDR3 DNA follows: TGTGCCAGCAGCTTAAGGGGGGTCGGGGGATTCTCCTACGAGCAGTACTTC.

There are a few counts of this clonotype. V and J are TRBV7-2 and TRBJ2-2, with 7 bases matching TRBD2. V lost 0 bases and J lost 5; bases outside the gene matches: 3. From germline, CDR1 is SGHTA and CDR2 FQGNSA. This CDR3 is built from 15 residues. The CDR3 loop is CASSLAWGGTGELFF. In DNA form, the CDR3 reads TGTGCCAGCAGCTTAGCGTGGGGAGGGACCGGGGAGCTGTTTTTT.

In its sample, this clonotype was seen many times. The gene calls are TRBV6-2 or TRBV6-3 and TRBJ1-1; D unclear. V gave up 3 bases and J gave up 5 bases, with 4 bases separating them. The CDR3 spans 11 residues. Germline CDR1 is MNHEY and CDR2 is SVGEGT. The CDR3 DNA is TGTGCCAGCAGTTATAGGACTGAAGCTTTCTTT. It yields the protein CASSYRTEAFF.

The chain combines TRBV11-2 with TRBJ1-6, with 10 bases matching TRBD1. CDR1 SGHAT and CDR2 FQNNGV come from the germline V gene. The CDR3 runs to 15 residues. Trimming cost V 8 bases and J 7 bases; bases outside gene matches: 8. The DNA for the CDR3 is TGTGCCAGCGCCCAGGGGGACAGGGGCAATTCACCCCTCCACTTT. As protein: CASAQGDRGNSPLHF. Complete variable domain (other parts from reference TRBV11-2 and TRBJ1-6): EAGVAQSPRYKIIEKRQSVAFWCNPISGHATLYWYQQILGQGPKLLIQFQNNGVVDDSQLPKDRFSAERLKGVDSTLKIQPAKLEDSAVYLCASAQGDRGNSPLHFGNGTRLTVT.

This clonotype appeared once. V gene TRBV7-9 combines with J gene TRBJ2-1; unclear D gene. The CDR3 length is 11 residues. From germline, CDR1 is SEHNR and CDR2 FQNEAQ (reference sequence). V was cut by 9 bases and J by 8 bases, with 11 bases left in between. In nucleotides, the CDR3 is TGTGCCAGTCGCCTCCGCGATGAGCAGTTCTTC. This sequence encodes CASRLRDEQFF. The full variable domain, rest sourced from reference TRBV7-9 and TRBJ2-1, is DTGVSQNPRHKITKRGQNVTFRCDPISEHNRLYWYRQTLGQGPEFLTYFQNEAQLEKSRLLSDRFSAERPKGSFSTLEIQRTEQGDSAMYLCASRLRDEQFFGPGTRLTVL.

This clonotype has a count of ten or more. J is TRBJ2-2 and V is TRBV5-1; D possibly corresponds to TRBD2 (5 bases). This CDR3 spans 13 amino acids. V lost 5 bases, J lost 5 bases, and 10 bases lay in between. Germline CDR1 and CDR2: SGHRS and YFSETQ. CDR3 in DNA: TGCGCCAGCAGAGATGAGGGAACCGGGGAGCTGTTTTTT. Translation gives CASRDEGTGELFF.

This sequence joins TRBV2 and TRBJ2-7, with TRBD2 matching over 8 bases. The CDR3 spans 18 residues. The V gene end was trimmed by 7 bases and the J gene end by 2 bases; junction bases not matched to a gene: 19. Germline values: CDR1 SNHLY, CDR2 FYNNEI. The CDR3 DNA sequence: TGTGCCAGCAAGTTCCGGGGACTGGGTGCGGGAGGAACCTACGAGCAGTACTTC. Its protein product is CASKFRGLGAGGTYEQYF.

This clonotype was seen a handful of times. The rearrangement uses TRBV6-1 and TRBJ1-2; perhaps TRBD1 as D (5 bases). CDR3 size: 14 residues. V was pared by 5 bases and J by 7 bases, with 17 bases between. The germline V gene encodes CDR1 MNHNS and CDR2 SASEGT. The CDR3 region is CASSQTFQGVGYTF. CDR3 coding DNA: TGTGCCAGCAGTCAAACATTCCAAGGGGTTGGCTACACCTTC.

DNA of the CDR3: TGTGCCAGCAGCACAAAAGTGAGGGATACGCAGTATTTT. Translating it yields CASSTKVRDTQYF. The rearrangement uses TRBV7-2 and TRBJ2-3; no clear D gene. Germline-derived CDR1 and CDR2 are SGHTA and FQGNSA. Trimming removed 5 bases at V and 6 bases at J, with 12 bases between. The CDR3 spans 13 residues.

This clonotype was observed a few times. CDR3 in amino acids: CASSEPGRYYNEQFF. The CDR3 DNA reads as TGTGCCAGCAGCGAACCGGGACGGTACTACAATGAGCAGTTCTTC. The chain carries TRBV7-9 and TRBJ2-1; D may correspond to TRBD1 or TRBD2 (5 bases each). V lost 5 bases to trimming and J lost 3 bases, with 14 bases between them. There are 15 residues in the CDR3. Germline CDR1 and CDR2: SEHNR and FQNEAQ (reference sequence).

This clonotype appeared many times. This CDR3 is CASRSGTSGVAYNEQFF. CDR3 DNA: TGTGCCAGCAGATCCGGGACTAGCGGGGTAGCTTACAATGAGCAGTTCTTC. The chain is built from TRBV12-3 or TRBV12-4 and TRBJ2-1, with TRBD2 matching over 13 bases. The CDR3 contains 17 residues. V lost 6 bases to trimming and J lost 4 bases; unmatched junction nucleotides: 9.